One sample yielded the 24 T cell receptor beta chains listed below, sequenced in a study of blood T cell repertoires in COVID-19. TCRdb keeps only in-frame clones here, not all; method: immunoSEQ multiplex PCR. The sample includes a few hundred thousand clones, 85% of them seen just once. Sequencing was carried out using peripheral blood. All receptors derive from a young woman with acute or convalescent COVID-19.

The chain's CDR3 is CASKSDSIGYGYTF. In nucleotides, the CDR3 is TGCGCCAGCAAAAGCGACAGTATCGGGTATGGCTACACCTTC. The genes are TRBV5-1 and TRBJ1-2, with D possibly TRBD1 on 5 matching bases. In germline, CDR1 is SGHRS, CDR2 YFSETQ. The CDR3 is 14 amino acids. Trimming shortened V by 6 bases and J by 5 bases, and 17 bases separated the two germline ends.

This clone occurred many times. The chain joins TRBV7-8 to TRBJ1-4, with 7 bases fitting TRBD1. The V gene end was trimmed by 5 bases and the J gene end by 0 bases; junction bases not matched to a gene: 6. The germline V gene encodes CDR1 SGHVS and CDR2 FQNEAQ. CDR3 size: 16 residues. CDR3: CASSLQQGATNEKLFF. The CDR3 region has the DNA TGTGCCAGCAGCCTACAGCAGGGGGCAACTAATGAAAAACTGTTTTTT.

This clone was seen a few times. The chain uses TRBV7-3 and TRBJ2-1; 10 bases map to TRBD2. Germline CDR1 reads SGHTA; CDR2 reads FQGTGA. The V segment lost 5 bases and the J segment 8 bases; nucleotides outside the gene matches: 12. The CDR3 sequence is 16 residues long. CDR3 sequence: CASSPDGTSERDEQFF. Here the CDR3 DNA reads TGTGCCAGCAGCCCGGATGGGACTAGCGAGCGGGATGAGCAGTTCTTC.

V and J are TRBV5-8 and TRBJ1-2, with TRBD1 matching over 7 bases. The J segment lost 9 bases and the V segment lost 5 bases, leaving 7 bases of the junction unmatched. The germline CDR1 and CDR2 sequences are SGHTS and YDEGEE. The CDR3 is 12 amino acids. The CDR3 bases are TGTGCCAGCAGACAGAGGGGGCAAAGCTACACCTTC. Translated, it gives CASRQRGQSYTF.

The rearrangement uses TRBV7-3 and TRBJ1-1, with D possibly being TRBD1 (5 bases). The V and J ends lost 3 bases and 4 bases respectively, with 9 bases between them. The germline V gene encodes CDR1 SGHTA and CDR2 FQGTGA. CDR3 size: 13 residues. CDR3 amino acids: CASSLGGVTEAFF. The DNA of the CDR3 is TGTGCCAGCAGCTTGGGGGGAGTCACTGAAGCTTTCTTT.

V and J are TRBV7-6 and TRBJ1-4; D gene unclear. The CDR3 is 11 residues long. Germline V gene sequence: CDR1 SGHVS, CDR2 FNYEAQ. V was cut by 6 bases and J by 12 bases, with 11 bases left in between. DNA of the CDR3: TGTGCCAGCAGGGGAGGGCAAGAACTGTTTTTT. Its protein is CASRGGQELFF.

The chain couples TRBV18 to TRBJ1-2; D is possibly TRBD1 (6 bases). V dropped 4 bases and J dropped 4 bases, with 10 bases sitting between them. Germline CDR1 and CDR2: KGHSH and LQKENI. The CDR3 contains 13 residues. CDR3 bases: TGTGCCAGCTCACTGGACAGATCCTATGGCTACACCTTC. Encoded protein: CASSLDRSYGYTF. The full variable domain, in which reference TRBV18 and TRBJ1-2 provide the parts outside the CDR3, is NAGVMQNPRHLVRRRGQEARLRCSPMKGHSHVYWYRQLPEEGLKFMVYLQKENIIDESGMPKERFSAEFPKEGPSILRIQQVVRGDSAAYFCASSLDRSYGYTFGSGTRLTVV.

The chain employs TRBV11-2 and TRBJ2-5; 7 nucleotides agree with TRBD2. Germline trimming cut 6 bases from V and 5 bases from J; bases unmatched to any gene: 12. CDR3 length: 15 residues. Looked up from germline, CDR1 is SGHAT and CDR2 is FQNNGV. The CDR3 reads CASRKPGLLAETQYF. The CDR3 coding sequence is TGTGCCAGCAGAAAGCCGGGACTACTCGCGGAGACCCAGTACTTC.

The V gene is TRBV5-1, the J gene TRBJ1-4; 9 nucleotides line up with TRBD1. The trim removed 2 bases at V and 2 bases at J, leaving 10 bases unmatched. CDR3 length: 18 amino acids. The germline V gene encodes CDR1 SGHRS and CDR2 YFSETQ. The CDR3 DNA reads TGCGCCAGCAGCTTCGGACAGGGGTTGAGTCGGACTAATGAAAAACTGTTTTTT. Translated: CASSFGQGLSRTNEKLFF.

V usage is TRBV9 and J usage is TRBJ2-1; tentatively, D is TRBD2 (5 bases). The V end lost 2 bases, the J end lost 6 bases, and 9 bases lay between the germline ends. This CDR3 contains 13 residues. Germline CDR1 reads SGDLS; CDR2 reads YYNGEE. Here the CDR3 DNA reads TGTGCCAGCAGCGTCGGGGTCGTCAATGAGCAGTTCTTC. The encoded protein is CASSVGVVNEQFF.

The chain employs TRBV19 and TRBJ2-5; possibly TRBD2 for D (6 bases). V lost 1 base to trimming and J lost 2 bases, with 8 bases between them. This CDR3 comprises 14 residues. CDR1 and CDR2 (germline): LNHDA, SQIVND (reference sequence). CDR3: CASSIAGVQETQYF. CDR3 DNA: TGTGCCAGTAGTATAGCGGGAGTACAAGAGACCCAGTACTTC.

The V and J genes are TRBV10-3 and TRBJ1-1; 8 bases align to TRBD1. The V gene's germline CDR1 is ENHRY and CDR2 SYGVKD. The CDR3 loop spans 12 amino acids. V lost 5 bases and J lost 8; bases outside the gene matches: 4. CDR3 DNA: TGTGCCATCAGTCGGACAGGGAGAGAAGCTTTCTTT. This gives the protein CAISRTGREAFF.

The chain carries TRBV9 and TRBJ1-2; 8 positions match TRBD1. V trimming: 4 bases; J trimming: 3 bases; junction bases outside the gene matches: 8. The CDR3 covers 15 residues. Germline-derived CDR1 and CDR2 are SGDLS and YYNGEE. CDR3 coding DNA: TGTGCCAGCAGCCAAGGACAGGGATCCCACTATGGCTACACCTTC. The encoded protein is CASSQGQGSHYGYTF.

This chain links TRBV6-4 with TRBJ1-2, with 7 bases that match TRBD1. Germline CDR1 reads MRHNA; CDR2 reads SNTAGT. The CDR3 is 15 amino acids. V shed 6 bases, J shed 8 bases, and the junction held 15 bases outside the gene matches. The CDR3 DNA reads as TGTGCCAGCAGGTGCCTCTCCGACAGGGAAAACGGCTACACCTTC. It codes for CASRCLSDRENGYTF.

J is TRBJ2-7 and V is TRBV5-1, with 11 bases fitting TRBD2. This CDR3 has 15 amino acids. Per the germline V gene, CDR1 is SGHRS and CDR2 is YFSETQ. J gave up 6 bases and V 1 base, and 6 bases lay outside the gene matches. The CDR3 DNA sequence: TGCGCCAGCAGCTTGAATAGCGGGAGGGCCCGCGAGCAGTACTTC. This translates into CASSLNSGRAREQYF.

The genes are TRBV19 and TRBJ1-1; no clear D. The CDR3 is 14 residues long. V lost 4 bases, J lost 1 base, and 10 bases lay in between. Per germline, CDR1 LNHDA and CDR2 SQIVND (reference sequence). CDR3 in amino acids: CASSNFRQNTEAFF. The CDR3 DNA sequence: TGTGCCAGTAGTAATTTCCGACAGAACACTGAAGCTTTCTTT.

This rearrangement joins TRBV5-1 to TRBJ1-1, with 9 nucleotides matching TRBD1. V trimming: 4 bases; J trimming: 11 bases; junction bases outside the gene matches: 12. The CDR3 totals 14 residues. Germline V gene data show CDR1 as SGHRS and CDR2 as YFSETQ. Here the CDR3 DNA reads TGCGCCAGCAGCCTCGCCGGGACAGGGTTTGGGGCTTTCTTT. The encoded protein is CASSLAGTGFGAFF.

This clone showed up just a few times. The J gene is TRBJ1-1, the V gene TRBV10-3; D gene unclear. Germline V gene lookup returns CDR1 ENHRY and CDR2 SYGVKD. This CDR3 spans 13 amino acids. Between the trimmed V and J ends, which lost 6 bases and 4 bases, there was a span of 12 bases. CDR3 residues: CAISSGFGTEAFF. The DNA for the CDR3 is TGTGCCATCAGCTCGGGGTTCGGCACTGAAGCTTTCTTT.

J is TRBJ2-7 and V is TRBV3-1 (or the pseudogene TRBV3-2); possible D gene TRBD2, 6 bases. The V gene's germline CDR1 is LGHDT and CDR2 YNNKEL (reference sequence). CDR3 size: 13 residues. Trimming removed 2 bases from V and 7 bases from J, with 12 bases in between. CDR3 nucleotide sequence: TGTGCCAGCAGCCAACTAGCGTTCGGGGAGCAGTACTTC. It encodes CASSQLAFGEQYF.

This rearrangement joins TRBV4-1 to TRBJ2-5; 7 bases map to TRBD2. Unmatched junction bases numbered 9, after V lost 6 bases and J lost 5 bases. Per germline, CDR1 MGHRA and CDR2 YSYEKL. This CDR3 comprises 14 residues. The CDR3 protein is CASRTRLAAETQYF. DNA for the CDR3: TGCGCCAGCAGGACTCGACTAGCTGCGGAGACCCAGTACTTC.

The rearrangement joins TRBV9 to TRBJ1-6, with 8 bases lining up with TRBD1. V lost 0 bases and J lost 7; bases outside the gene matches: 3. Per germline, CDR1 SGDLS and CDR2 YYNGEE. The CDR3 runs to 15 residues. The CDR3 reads CASSVGGQVNSPLHF. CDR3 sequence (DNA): TGTGCCAGCAGCGTAGGGGGACAGGTAAATTCACCCCTCCACTTT.

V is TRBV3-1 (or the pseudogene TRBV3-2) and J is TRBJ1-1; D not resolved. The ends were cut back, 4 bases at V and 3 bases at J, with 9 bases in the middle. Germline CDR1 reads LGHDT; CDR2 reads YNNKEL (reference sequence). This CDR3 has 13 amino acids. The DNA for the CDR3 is TGTGCCAGCAGCCCCTTATATTACACTGAAGCTTTCTTT. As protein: CASSPLYYTEAFF.

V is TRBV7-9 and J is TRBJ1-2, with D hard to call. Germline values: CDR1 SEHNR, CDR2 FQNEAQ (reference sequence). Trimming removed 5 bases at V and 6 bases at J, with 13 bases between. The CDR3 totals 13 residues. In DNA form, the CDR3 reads TGTGCCAGCAGCACGCTACGGGAAGATGGCTACACCTTC. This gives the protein CASSTLREDGYTF. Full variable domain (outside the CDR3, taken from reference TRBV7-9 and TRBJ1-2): DTGVSQNPRHKITKRGQNVTFRCDPISEHNRLYWYRQTLGQGPEFLTYFQNEAQLEKSRLLSDRFSAERPKGSFSTLEIQRTEQGDSAMYLCASSTLREDGYTFGSGTRLTVV.

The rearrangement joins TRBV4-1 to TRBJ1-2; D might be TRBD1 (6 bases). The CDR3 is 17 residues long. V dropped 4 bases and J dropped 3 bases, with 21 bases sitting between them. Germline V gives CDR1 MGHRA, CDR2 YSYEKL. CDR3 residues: CASSPRLRGAVDYGYTF. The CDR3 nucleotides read TGCGCCAGCAGCCCCCGCCTCCGGGGGGCGGTAGACTATGGCTACACCTTC.